A single sample gave rise to the 14 T cell receptor beta chains below, sequenced in a study of response to subunit inactivated influenza vaccine. TCRdb re-derived calls from the RT-PCR reads in MiXCR, one entry per CDR3 protein. The sample includes over 800,000 distinct CDR3 sequences, around 20% of them seen just once. This sample comprised PBMCs from blood, obtained less than 6 days after vaccination. These receptors came from a man between 45 and 60 years old who received an inactivated influenza vaccine.

The CDR3 here is CSARPSGRDTQYF. The CDR3 DNA is TGCAGTGCTAGACCCAGCGGGAGAGATACGCAGTATTTT. J is TRBJ2-3 and V is TRBV20-1; TRBD2 matches 8 bases. Trimming cost V 2 bases and J 5 bases; bases outside gene matches: 3. CDR1 and CDR2 (germline): DFQATT, SNEGSKA (reference sequence). The CDR3 consists of 13 residues.

The rearrangement uses TRBV7-9 and TRBJ2-5; D not certain. The germline V and J ends were trimmed by 1 base and 9 bases, with 12 bases remaining between them. Looked up from germline, CDR1 is SEHNR and CDR2 is FQNEAQ (reference sequence). The CDR3 consists of 13 residues. In nucleotides, the CDR3 is TGTGCCAGCAGCTTAGGAGGTCAGGCGGCCCAGTACTTC. Translated: CASSLGGQAAQYF.

This rearrangement joins TRBV6-5 to TRBJ2-7, with D uncertain. Per the germline V gene, CDR1 is MNHEY and CDR2 is SVGAGI. The CDR3 covers 14 residues. V was cut by 2 bases and J by 3 bases, with 11 bases left in between. CDR3 in amino acids: CASSYGGRDYEQYF. CDR3 sequence (DNA): TGTGCCAGCAGTTACGGTGGTAGGGACTACGAGCAGTACTTC.

In DNA, the CDR3 is TGTGCCAGCAGCCAAGATGGCAAATACACTGAAGCTTTCTTT. Protein: CASSQDGKYTEAFF. V and J are TRBV4-2 and TRBJ1-1, with D unresolved. Trimming removed 0 bases at V and 3 bases at J, with 8 bases between. Per the germline V gene, CDR1 is LGHNA and CDR2 is YNFKEQ. The length of the CDR3 is 14 residues.

The table lists this clonotype with a count of one. The gene calls are TRBV18 and TRBJ2-7; D gene uncertain. The germline gives CDR1 KGHSH, CDR2 LQKENI. This CDR3 contains 13 residues. V was pared by 0 bases and J by 5 bases, with 8 bases between. CDR3 nucleotides: TGTGCCAGCTCACCACCGGGCGTCCACGAGCAGTACTTC. It encodes CASSPPGVHEQYF.

This clonotype was seen a handful of times. The chain couples TRBV10-3 to TRBJ2-1; D not resolved. Germline-derived CDR1 and CDR2 are ENHRY and SYGVKD. Trimming left V 2 bases short and J 5 bases short, with 7 bases between. The CDR3 sequence is 13 residues long. The CDR3 sequence: CAISELLDNEQFF. The CDR3 coding sequence is TGTGCCATCAGTGAGCTCTTGGACAATGAGCAGTTCTTC.

This clonotype has a count of ten or more. One end of the junction does not line up with germline, which may come from a read error. The V gene is TRBV12-3 or TRBV12-4, the J gene TRBJ2-1; D remains ambiguous. This CDR3 contains 11 residues. CDR3 loop: CASSLGNEQFF. DNA of the CDR3: TGTGCCAGCAGCTTAGGGAATGAGCAGTTCTTC.

In its sample, this clonotype was seen a few times. The CDR3 DNA reads TGTGCCAGCAAGCTTCGGGGGTCTATAGCCTACGAGCAGTACTTC. Translated: CASKLRGSIAYEQYF. The rearrangement links TRBV5-5 to TRBJ2-7; tentatively, D is TRBD2 (6 bases). The germline V gene has CDR1 SGHKS and CDR2 YYEKEE (reference sequence). This CDR3 region has 15 residues. Between the trimmed V and J ends, which lost 6 bases and 2 bases, there was a span of 18 bases.

The J gene is TRBJ2-7, the V gene TRBV6-5, with 12 bases aligning to TRBD2. V trimming: 4 bases; J trimming: 5 bases; junction bases outside the gene matches: 6. From germline, CDR1 is MNHEY and CDR2 SVGAGI. This CDR3 comprises 15 residues. DNA of the CDR3: TGTGCCAGCAGTTCGACTAGCGGGAGATCCCACGAGCAGTACTTC. Its protein product is CASSSTSGRSHEQYF.

The gene calls are TRBV29-1 and TRBJ2-1, with D perhaps being TRBD1 or TRBD2 (5 bases each). This CDR3 is 14 amino acids long. CDR1 and CDR2 (germline): SQVTM, ANQGSEA. Trimming removed 4 bases from V and 4 bases from J, with 14 bases in between. The CDR3 sequence is CSVVFRDLYNEQFF. CDR3 coding DNA: TGCAGCGTTGTTTTTCGGGACCTTTACAATGAGCAGTTCTTC.

This clonotype was seen only a few times. The V call is TRBV20-1, the J call TRBJ2-7; 7 nucleotides agree with TRBD2. V lost 0 bases and J lost 12; bases outside the gene matches: 17. Germline V gene sequence: CDR1 DFQATT, CDR2 SNEGSKA (reference sequence). The length of the CDR3 is 15 residues. CDR3 residues: CSARDLGGSAIVRYF. CDR3 DNA sequence: TGCAGTGCTAGAGATCTCGGCGGGAGTGCGATCGTGCGGTACTTC.

J is TRBJ2-5 and V is TRBV12-3 or TRBV12-4, with D perhaps matching TRBD1 or TRBD2 (5 bases each). V was pared by 5 bases and J by 2 bases, with 15 bases between. The CDR3 has 15 residues. CDR3 DNA sequence: TGTGCCAGCAGTCCCGGGACGGCCGGACAAGAGACCCAGTACTTC. It codes for CASSPGTAGQETQYF.

This clonotype showed up just a few times. V is TRBV15 and J is TRBJ2-7, with D perhaps assigned TRBD1 or TRBD2 (5 bases each). The CDR3 has 13 residues. Germline V gene sequence: CDR1 LNHNV, CDR2 YYDKDF (reference sequence). V shed 4 bases and J shed 7 bases, with 14 bases lying between them. CDR3 region: CATSMLGGREQYF. For the CDR3, the DNA is TGTGCCACCAGCATGCTTGGGGGTCGGGAGCAGTACTTC.

This clonotype showed up just a few times. The chain recombines TRBV24-1 with TRBJ2-1; D remains ambiguous. The ends were cut back, 1 base at V and 11 bases at J, with 14 bases in the middle. The CDR3 contains 14 residues. Germline V gene data show CDR1 as KGHDR and CDR2 as SFDVKD. The CDR3 spells CATSDFKGRRQQFF. DNA of the CDR3: TGTGCCACCAGTGATTTCAAAGGTAGGAGACAGCAGTTCTTC.